Presented here are 30 T cell receptor beta chains from one specimen sequenced in a study of cytomegalovirus exposure and HLA in healthy donors. With 60 Vbeta and 13 Jbeta primers, the PCR was carried out. This table comes from immunoSEQ multiplex PCR, and its TCRdb copy is limited to in-frame clones, with some not included. The sample has roughly 110,000 clones, 71% seen once. Sequences were obtained from PBMCs. These receptors all stem from a female donor in good health and CMV-seronegative.

This clone appeared a few times. This chain connects TRBV6-1 to TRBJ1-1; D ambiguous. V shed 4 bases and J shed 3 bases, with 9 bases lying between them. Germline CDR1 MNHNS, CDR2 SASEGT. The CDR3 extends over 13 amino acids. In DNA, the CDR3 is TGTGCCAGCAGTGGACGACACGACACTGAAGCTTTCTTT. Translating it yields CASSGRHDTEAFF.

This chain connects TRBV5-1 to TRBJ1-2; D gene ambiguous. V was trimmed by 1 base and J by 4 bases, leaving 11 bases between them. The length of the CDR3 is 14 residues. The germline CDR1 and CDR2 sequences are SGHRS and YFSETQ. CDR3 sequence reads: CASSLRPEGYGYTF. The CDR3 DNA reads as TGCGCCAGCAGCTTGAGACCAGAGGGCTATGGCTACACCTTC.

This chain links TRBV19 with TRBJ1-1; D is unclear. V was trimmed by 4 bases and J by 3 bases, leaving 12 bases between them. This CDR3 is built from 14 residues. Per the germline V gene, CDR1 is LNHDA and CDR2 is SQIVND (reference sequence). As DNA, the CDR3 is TGTGCCAGTAGTACACAGCCTATGGACACTGAAGCTTTCTTT. As protein: CASSTQPMDTEAFF.

The chain recombines TRBV7-6 with TRBJ1-1; D gene uncertain. V dropped 5 bases and J dropped 11 bases, with 18 bases sitting between them. From germline, CDR1 is SGHVS and CDR2 FNYEAQ. The CDR3 has 13 residues. CDR3 coding DNA: TGTGCCAGCAGCGCCAGTGGCCTGACTTTGGCTTTCTTT. Translation: CASSASGLTLAFF.

This clone is a singleton in its sample. The V and J genes are TRBV27 and TRBJ2-7; TRBD1 aligns across 11 bases. There are 14 residues in the CDR3. Germline CDR1 reads MNHEY; CDR2 reads SMNVEV (reference sequence). V shed 5 bases and J 5 bases; nucleotides not matched to a gene: 5. The CDR3 DNA reads as TGTGCCAGCAGTCCCGGGACAGGGGGACACGAGCAGTACTTC. This translates into CASSPGTGGHEQYF.

The CDR3 region is CAWTREGRYEQYF. The CDR3 nucleotides read TGTGCCTGGACCCGGGAGGGCCGCTACGAGCAGTACTTC. V and J are TRBV30 and TRBJ2-7; 8 bases line up with TRBD2. The junction had 5 bases not matched to a gene; V was cut back by 4 bases and J by 3 bases. This CDR3 is 13 amino acids long. The germline gives CDR1 GTSNPN, CDR2 SVGIG (reference sequence).

A single count supports this clone. The rearrangement links TRBV28 to TRBJ1-1; D might be TRBD1 (6 bases). The CDR3 contains 15 residues. Trimming removed 1 base from V and 10 bases from J, with 19 bases in between. Germline CDR1 reads MDHEN; CDR2 reads SYDVKM. This chain's CDR3 is CASSLSGGRSGAAFF. The DNA for the CDR3 is TGTGCCAGCAGTTTATCGGGGGGCAGATCAGGGGCAGCTTTCTTT.

V and J are TRBV18 and TRBJ1-2; 8 bases agree with TRBD1. Germline V gene data show CDR1 as KGHSH and CDR2 as LQKENI. V was pared by 5 bases and J by 3 bases, with 17 bases of the junction left unmatched. This CDR3 contains 18 residues. CDR3 sequence (DNA): TGTGCCAGCTCATCCGATTGGGACAGGATCATCAGTGACTATGGCTACACCTTC. Amino acid sequence: CASSSDWDRIISDYGYTF.

V gene TRBV7-2 combines with J gene TRBJ1-4; TRBD1 aligns across 9 bases. In germline, CDR1 is SGHTA, CDR2 FQGNSA. J was trimmed by 7 bases and V by 5 bases; bases with no gene match: 8. The CDR3 runs 15 residues. The CDR3: CASSPQDRGSEKLFF. The CDR3 region has the DNA TGTGCCAGCAGCCCCCAGGACAGGGGAAGTGAAAAACTGTTTTTT.

The rearrangement links TRBV28 to TRBJ1-1; TRBD1 might be the D (6 bases). The CDR3 consists of 16 residues. The V end lost 6 bases, the J end lost 1 base, and 18 bases lay between the germline ends. Germline CDR1 and CDR2: MDHEN and SYDVKM. The DNA for the CDR3 is TGTGCCAGCAGGCCCCTCTCCGGGACACCGAACACTGAAGCTTTCTTT. Amino acid sequence: CASRPLSGTPNTEAFF.

The V gene is TRBV19, the J gene TRBJ1-4; tentative D call: TRBD1 (6 bases). Germline CDR1 and CDR2: LNHDA and SQIVND (reference sequence). V was pared by 7 bases and J by 7 bases, with 22 bases between. The CDR3 is made up of 16 amino acids. CDR3 sequence (DNA): TGTGCCAGTAAGGCCCAGGGGATTGGGGCTAGTGAAAAACTGTTTTTT. As protein: CASKAQGIGASEKLFF. Filled out from reference TRBV19 and TRBJ1-4, the complete variable domain reads DGGITQSPKYLFRKEGQNVTLSCEQNLNHDAMYWYRQDPGQGLRLIYYSQIVNDFQKGDIAEGYSVSREKKESFPLTVTSAQKNPTAFYLCASKAQGIGASEKLFFGSGTQLSVL.

CDR3 DNA: TGTGCCAGCAGCTTCGGGACAGGGCCTAATAATGAAAAACTGTTTTTT. Amino acid sequence: CASSFGTGPNNEKLFF. V and J are TRBV7-2 and TRBJ1-4, with TRBD1 matching 9 bases. Germline V gene lookup returns CDR1 SGHTA and CDR2 FQGNSA. The trim removed 3 bases at V and 4 bases at J, leaving 6 bases unmatched. CDR3 length equals 16 residues.

The J gene is TRBJ1-1, the V gene TRBV18; D remains unclear. There are 14 residues in the CDR3. The germline gives CDR1 KGHSH, CDR2 LQKENI. V gave up 3 bases and J gave up 2 bases, with 10 bases separating them. CDR3 bases: TGTGCCAGCTCACCGGCGGATCCAAACACTGAAGCTTTCTTT. This encodes CASSPADPNTEAFF.

In its sample, this clone was seen once. V and J are TRBV29-1 and TRBJ1-1; D is undetermined. The CDR3 has 15 amino acids. The germline V gene has CDR1 SQVTM and CDR2 ANQGSEA. Between the trimmed V and J ends, which lost 6 bases and 1 base, there was a span of 18 bases. The CDR3 spells CSVLRVPGGNTEAFF. The DNA for the CDR3 is TGCAGCGTCCTAAGGGTCCCGGGAGGGAACACTGAAGCTTTCTTT.

In its sample, this clone was seen a few times. The J gene is TRBJ2-1, the V gene TRBV10-3; TRBD2 is a possible D gene (7 bases). The CDR3 has 14 amino acids. CDR1 ENHRY and CDR2 SYGVKD come from the germline V gene. Trimming removed 8 bases at V and 8 bases at J, with 19 bases between. The DNA of the CDR3 is TGTGCCATCCGAGGGGGGGGAGTAGGAGATGAGCAGTTCTTC. Translated: CAIRGGGVGDEQFF.

This chain connects TRBV28 to TRBJ2-2, with 7 nucleotides matching TRBD1. V lost 6 bases and J lost 0; bases outside the gene matches: 4. Germline CDR1 reads MDHEN; CDR2 reads SYDVKM. The CDR3 contains 15 residues. For the CDR3, the DNA is TGTGCCAGCAGCCGTCAGGGGGCGAACACCGGGGAGCTGTTTTTT. Encoded protein: CASSRQGANTGELFF.

The chain has TRBV23-1 and TRBJ1-2, with 7 bases fitting TRBD1. TRBV23-1 is annotated as an ORF whose role is uncertain. This CDR3 has 16 residues. The V gene end was trimmed by 3 bases and the J gene end by 3 bases; junction bases not matched to a gene: 10. The CDR3 nucleotides read TGCGCCAGCAGTCACGACCGGGACAGCGCGCACTATGGCTACACCTTC. Protein: CASSHDRDSAHYGYTF.

The count of this clone is one. The chain employs TRBV27 and TRBJ2-7; 9 bases align to TRBD1. CDR1 is MNHEY, CDR2 SMNVEV, per germline (reference sequence). Trimming removed 4 bases from V and 7 bases from J; junction bases left unmatched: 8. This CDR3 has 14 amino acids. In DNA, the CDR3 is TGTGCCAGCAGTTCTCGACAGGGGGTTGGGGAGCAGTACTTC. Residues: CASSSRQGVGEQYF.

This clone occurred a few times. This chain connects TRBV9 to TRBJ2-1; perhaps TRBD1 as D (7 bases). This CDR3 comprises 15 residues. In germline, CDR1 is SGDLS, CDR2 YYNGEE. Deletions cut 3 bases from V and 3 bases from J, with 13 bases between. CDR3 nucleotide sequence: TGTGCCAGCAGCGCCCAGGGGGGACTCTACAATGAGCAGTTCTTC. This translates into CASSAQGGLYNEQFF.

J is TRBJ1-5 and V is TRBV28; D is undetermined. The CDR3 has 17 amino acids. Germline CDR1 reads MDHEN; CDR2 reads SYDVKM. The ends were cut back, 4 bases at V and 1 base at J, with 17 bases in the middle. CDR3 loop: CASSSPKPGVSNQPQHF. As DNA, the CDR3 is TGTGCCAGCAGTTCCCCAAAACCAGGCGTAAGCAATCAGCCCCAGCATTTT. The whole variable domain, filled in from reference TRBV28 and TRBJ1-5, reads DVKVTQSSRYLVKRTGEKVFLECVQDMDHENMFWYRQDPGLGLRLIYFSYDVKMKEKGDIPEGYSVSREKKERFSLILESASTNQTSMYLCASSSPKPGVSNQPQHFGDGTRLSIL.

This chain uses TRBV19 with TRBJ2-3; 9 positions match TRBD1. V gave up 6 bases and J gave up 4 bases; unmatched junction bases: 11. CDR3 length equals 16 residues. Germline-derived CDR1 and CDR2 are LNHDA and SQIVND (reference sequence). The CDR3, as DNA: TGTGCCAGTAGAGCTACGGGACAGGGATATGCAGATACGCAGTATTTT. This sequence encodes CASRATGQGYADTQYF. Complete variable domain (other parts from reference TRBV19 and TRBJ2-3): DGGITQSPKYLFRKEGQNVTLSCEQNLNHDAMYWYRQDPGQGLRLIYYSQIVNDFQKGDIAEGYSVSREKKESFPLTVTSAQKNPTAFYLCASRATGQGYADTQYFGPGTRLTVL.

The chain recombines TRBV7-8 with TRBJ2-7, with 8 bases aligning to TRBD1. Germline V lookup: CDR1 SGHVS, CDR2 FQNEAQ. The CDR3 contains 14 residues. V was clipped by 2 bases and J by 4 bases; unmatched bases: 4. The CDR3: CASSLRTGTYEQYF. DNA for the CDR3: TGTGCCAGCAGCTTACGGACAGGGACTTACGAGCAGTACTTC.

This clone showed up just a few times. The chain joins TRBV7-8 to TRBJ2-3, with 13 bases matching TRBD2. CDR1 SGHVS and CDR2 FQNEAQ come from the germline V gene. The CDR3 is 17 residues long. V trimming: 5 bases; J trimming: 5 bases; junction bases outside the gene matches: 10. The CDR3 sequence is CASSPEGLAGLGDTQYF. Here the CDR3 DNA reads TGTGCCAGCAGCCCAGAGGGACTAGCGGGACTCGGAGATACGCAGTATTTT.

This chain joins TRBV27 and TRBJ1-5, with D possibly matching TRBD1 (5 bases). The CDR3 is 15 amino acids. Trimming cost V 3 bases and J 0 bases, with 9 bases left between them. Germline CDR1 MNHEY, CDR2 SMNVEV (reference sequence). In DNA, the CDR3 is TGTGCCAGCAGTTTGACAGTCTATAGCAATCAGCCCCAGCATTTT. As protein: CASSLTVYSNQPQHF.

The chain has TRBV15 and TRBJ1-1; possible D gene TRBD1, 6 bases. V lost 4 bases and J lost 4, with 19 bases in between. The CDR3 has 16 residues. Germline loops: CDR1 LNHNV, CDR2 YYDKDF (reference sequence). CDR3 bases: TGTGCCACCAGCACCTCGCGTCAGGGGTTGGGCACTGAAGCTTTCTTT. Amino acid sequence: CATSTSRQGLGTEAFF.

The chain links TRBV7-6 to TRBJ2-7; D perhaps matches TRBD2 (7 bases). The V gene's germline CDR1 is SGHVS and CDR2 FNYEAQ. The CDR3 has 17 amino acids. Trimming stripped 5 bases from V and 0 bases from J, with 20 bases between. The DNA of the CDR3 is TGTGCCAGCAGCCCTCAATGGGGGGGGGCCACCTCCTACGAGCAGTACTTC. It specifies CASSPQWGGATSYEQYF.

V and J are TRBV25-1 and TRBJ2-7; D not certain. CDR1 MGHDK and CDR2 SYGVNS come from the germline V gene. The V end lost 8 bases, the J end lost 4 bases, and 9 bases lay between the germline ends. CDR3 length: 11 amino acids. The CDR3 DNA sequence: TGTGCCAGCTTTATAGCTTACGAGCAGTACTTC. It encodes CASFIAYEQYF.

This clone has just one count. The chain combines TRBV28 with TRBJ2-2; 10 bases are a match to TRBD1. The V segment lost 4 bases and the J segment 3 bases; nucleotides outside the gene matches: 5. The CDR3 loop spans 16 amino acids. Germline-derived CDR1 and CDR2 are MDHEN and SYDVKM. CDR3: CASSSLGTGDTGELFF. The DNA of the CDR3 is TGTGCCAGCAGTTCCCTAGGGACAGGGGACACCGGGGAGCTGTTTTTT.

The rearrangement uses TRBV7-9 and TRBJ2-3; 8 bases line up with TRBD2. V dropped 2 bases and J dropped 3; count of bases not matched to a gene: 4. CDR1 SEHNR and CDR2 FQNEAQ come from the germline V gene (reference sequence). This CDR3 is 15 amino acids long. CDR3 in amino acids: CASSLFASGTDTQYF. CDR3 bases: TGTGCCAGCAGCTTATTTGCTAGCGGGACAGATACGCAGTATTTT.

The chain links TRBV5-4 to TRBJ2-2; TRBD1 matches at 11 bases. Germline lookup yields CDR1 SGHNT and CDR2 YYREEE (reference sequence). V lost 4 bases to trimming and J lost 7 bases; unmatched junction nucleotides: 6. The CDR3 is 15 residues long. The CDR3 region has the DNA TGTGCCAGCAGCAAAGGACAGGGGGCCGGCGGGGAGCTGTTTTTT. It yields the protein CASSKGQGAGGELFF.